This T cell receptor (beta chain) comes out of a study of blood T cell repertoires in COVID-19. Study overall: There were acute and convalescent COVID-19 samples, and they came from the United States, Italy and Spain.

Participants came from around 25 US areas, aged about 18 to 95 years. Sequencing was performed with immunoSEQ multiplex PCR; in TCRdb, only in-frame clones are kept and a portion is missing. Found here are about 180,000 clones, 86% of them singletons; the top ten hold more than 7.5%. The V gene's germline CDR1 is LNHDA and CDR2 SQIVND (reference sequence). The CDR3 consists of 17 residues. The V segment lost 8 bases and the J segment 0 bases; nucleotides outside the gene matches: 12. Sequencing input: PBMCs or T cells enriched from blood (not recorded which). The chain combines TRBV19 with TRBJ2-1, with 8 bases that match TRBD2. This TCR derives from a woman in her twenties or thirties who had recovered from COVID-19. CDR3 nucleotide sequence: TGTGCCAGTGCTCGTGGCGAGCGGGAGAGCTCCTACAATGAGCAGTTCTTC. Its protein product is CASARGERESSYNEQFF.